The text below deals with one T cell receptor beta chain. Germline V lookup: CDR1 MGHDK, CDR2 SYGVNS. The length of the CDR3 is 15 residues. Trimming removed 11 bases at V and 2 bases at J, with 19 bases between. TCRdb passed the RT-PCR reads through MiXCR, listing each CDR3 protein once. Of about 700,000 distinct CDR3 sequences in the sample, around 14% were seen once. The receptor comes from a female donor in good health, serving as a healthy control. Source material: memory CD4+ T cells from blood. The V gene is TRBV25-1, the J gene TRBJ2-1; D is unresolved. The CDR3 loop reads CASQHLSSTYNEQFF. The CDR3 DNA reads as TGTGCCTCGCAACACCTTAGCAGTACCTACAATGAGCAGTTCTTC.